This TCR beta chain was captured by sequencing in a study of technical replicates of blood from a handful of donors. This clone is a singleton in its sample. The CDR3 is made up of 13 amino acids. The germline V gene encodes CDR1 GTSNPN and CDR2 SVGIG (reference sequence). Trimming removed 4 bases at V and 2 bases at J, with 10 bases between. Produced via immunoSEQ multiplex PCR; TCRdb's table is partial and in-frame only. This table holds 74,000 or so clones, 90% to 95% found once. This rearrangement joins TRBV30 to TRBJ2-3; D gene unclear. This clonotype was obtained from a human donor in good health. Sequenced input: T cells isolated from PBMCs. In DNA form, the CDR3 reads TGTGCCTGGACCTCGGTAATCACAGATACGCAGTATTTT. Its translation: CAWTSVITDTQYF.